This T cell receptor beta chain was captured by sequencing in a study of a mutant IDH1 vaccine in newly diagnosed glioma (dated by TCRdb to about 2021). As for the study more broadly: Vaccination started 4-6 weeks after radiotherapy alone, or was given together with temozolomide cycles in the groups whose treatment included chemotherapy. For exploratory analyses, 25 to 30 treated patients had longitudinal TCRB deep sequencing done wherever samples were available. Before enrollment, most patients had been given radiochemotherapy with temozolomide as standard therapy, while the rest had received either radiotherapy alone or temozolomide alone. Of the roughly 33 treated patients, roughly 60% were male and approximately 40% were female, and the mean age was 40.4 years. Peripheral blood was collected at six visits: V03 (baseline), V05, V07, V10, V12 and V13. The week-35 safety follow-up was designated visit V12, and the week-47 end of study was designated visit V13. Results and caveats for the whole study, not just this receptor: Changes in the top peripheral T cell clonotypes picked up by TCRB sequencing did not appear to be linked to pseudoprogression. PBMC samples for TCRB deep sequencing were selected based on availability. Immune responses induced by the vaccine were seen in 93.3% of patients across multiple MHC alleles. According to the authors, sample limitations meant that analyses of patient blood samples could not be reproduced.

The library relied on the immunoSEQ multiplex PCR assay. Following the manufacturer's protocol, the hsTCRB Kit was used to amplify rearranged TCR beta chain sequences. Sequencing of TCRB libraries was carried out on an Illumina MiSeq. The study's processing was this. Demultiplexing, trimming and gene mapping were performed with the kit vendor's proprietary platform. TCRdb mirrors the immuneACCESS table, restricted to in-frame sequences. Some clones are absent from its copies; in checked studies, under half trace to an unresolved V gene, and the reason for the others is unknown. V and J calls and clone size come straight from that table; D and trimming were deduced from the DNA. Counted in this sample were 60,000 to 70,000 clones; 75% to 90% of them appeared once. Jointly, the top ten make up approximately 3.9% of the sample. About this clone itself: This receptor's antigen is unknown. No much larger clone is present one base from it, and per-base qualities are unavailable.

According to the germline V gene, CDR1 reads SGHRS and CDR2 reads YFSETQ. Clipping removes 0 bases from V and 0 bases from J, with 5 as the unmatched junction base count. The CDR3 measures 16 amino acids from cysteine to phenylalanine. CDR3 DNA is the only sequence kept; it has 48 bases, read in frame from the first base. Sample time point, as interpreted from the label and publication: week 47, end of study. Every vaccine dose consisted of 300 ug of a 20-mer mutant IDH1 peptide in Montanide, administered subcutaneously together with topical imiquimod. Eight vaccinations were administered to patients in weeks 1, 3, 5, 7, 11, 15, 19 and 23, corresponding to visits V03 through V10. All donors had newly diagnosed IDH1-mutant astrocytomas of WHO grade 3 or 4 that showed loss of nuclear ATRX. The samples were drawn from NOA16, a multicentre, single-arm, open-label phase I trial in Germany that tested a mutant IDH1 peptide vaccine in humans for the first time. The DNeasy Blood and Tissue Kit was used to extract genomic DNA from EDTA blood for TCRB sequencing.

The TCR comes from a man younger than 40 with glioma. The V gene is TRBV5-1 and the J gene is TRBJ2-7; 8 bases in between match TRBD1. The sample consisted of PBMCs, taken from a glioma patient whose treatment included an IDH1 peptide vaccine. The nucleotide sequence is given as TGCGCCAGCAGCTTGGCCGGACAGGGCTTCTCCTACGAGCAGTACTTC. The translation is CASSLAGQGFSYEQYF.